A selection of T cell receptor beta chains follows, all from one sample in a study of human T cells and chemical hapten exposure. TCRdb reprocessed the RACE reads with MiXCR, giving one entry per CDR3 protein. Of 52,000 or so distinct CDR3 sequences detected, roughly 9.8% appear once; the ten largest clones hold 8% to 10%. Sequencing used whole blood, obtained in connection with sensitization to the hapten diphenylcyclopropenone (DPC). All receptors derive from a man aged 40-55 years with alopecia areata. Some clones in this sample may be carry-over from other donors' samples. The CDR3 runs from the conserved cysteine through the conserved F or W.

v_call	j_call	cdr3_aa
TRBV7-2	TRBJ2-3	CASRFLVRTDTQYF
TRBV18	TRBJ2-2	CATSNGNTGELFF
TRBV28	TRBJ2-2	CASSSGTGFVGTGELFF
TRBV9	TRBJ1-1	CASSVGRRGTEAFF
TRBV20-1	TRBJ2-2	CSAPPGLGSGELFF
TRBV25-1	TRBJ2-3	CASSESGPMGDTQYF
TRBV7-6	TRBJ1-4	CASSLGATNEKLFF
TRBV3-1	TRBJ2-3	CASGARGSTDTQYF
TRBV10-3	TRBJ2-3	CAISPGQGLNTQYF
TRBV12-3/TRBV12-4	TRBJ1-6	CASTMQGEWPNSPLHF
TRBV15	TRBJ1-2	CATSPLSHVNYGYTF
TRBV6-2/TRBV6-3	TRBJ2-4	CASSRRDRERTKNIQYF
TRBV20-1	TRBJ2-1	CSAQTGVTYNEQFF
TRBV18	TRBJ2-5	CASSPLSASQETQYF
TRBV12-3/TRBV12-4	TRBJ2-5	CASSTGQGQETQYF
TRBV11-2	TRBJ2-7	CASSSPLGGRDDEQYF
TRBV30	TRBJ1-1	CASRALNTEAFF
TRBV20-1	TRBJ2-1	CSASGGTVYNEQFF
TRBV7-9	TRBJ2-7	CASSRSEAQYF
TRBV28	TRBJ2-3	CASSLNIGQQENTDTQYF
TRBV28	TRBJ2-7	CASSLFRGPYEQYF
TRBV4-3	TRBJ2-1	CASSQGSGGSSYNEQFF
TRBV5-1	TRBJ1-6	CASSSTGTGGSPLHF
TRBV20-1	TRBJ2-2	CSARALGTSGRILTGELFF
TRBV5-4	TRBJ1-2	CASSSGALYGYTF
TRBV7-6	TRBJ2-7	CASSLAGGRDEQYF
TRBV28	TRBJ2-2	CASRAGTGELFF
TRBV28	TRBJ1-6	CASSLGASYSPLHF
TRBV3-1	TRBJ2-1	CASSPQGGSYNEQFF
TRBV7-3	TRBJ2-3	CASSFFHPDTQYF
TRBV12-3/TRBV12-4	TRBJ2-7	CASRPAGTSVGEQYF
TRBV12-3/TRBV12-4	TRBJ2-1	CASSSIRLAGNNEQFF
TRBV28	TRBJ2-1	CASSTGTSGSF
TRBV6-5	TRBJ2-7	CASSYSPKFYEQYF
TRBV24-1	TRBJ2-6	CATSDSPGTGPVGANVLTF
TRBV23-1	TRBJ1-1	CASSQSVKAGGQYGSLEAFF
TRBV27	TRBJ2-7	CASRGGLLLSEQYF
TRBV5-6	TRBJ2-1	CASSHIRLADSYNEQFF
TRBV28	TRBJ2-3	CATYSSGRGDTQYF
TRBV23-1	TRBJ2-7	CASSQSWVGQYF
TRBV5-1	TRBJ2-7	CASSLGTSGYEQYF
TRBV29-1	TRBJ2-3	CSVPSSGRKTDTQYF
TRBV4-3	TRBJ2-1	CASSQDRGTSGSLEQFF
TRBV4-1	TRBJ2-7	CASSQEISGAFYEQYF